The rows below give T cell receptor beta chains drawn from one sample of a study of vaccination and CD4 T cells after COVID-19. In TCRdb, the PCR reads were re-called with MiXCR into one record per CDR3 protein. The repertoire consists of fewer than 25,000 distinct CDR3 sequences, with roughly 35% occurring once and the leading ten covering 2.6%. For these TCRs, the target antigens are not known. Sequences were derived from CD4+ T cells from blood, cultured in vitro, sampled about 7 months after SARS-CoV-2 vaccination. The source is a human donor who had recovered from COVID-19. The CDR3 runs from the conserved cysteine through the conserved F or W. D genes are given only for firm matches. For some rows the clone size is stated as once, few or many, or as a class when expanded; others skip it.

DNA: TGTGCCAGCTTAAGACGACAACAAGAGACCCAGTACTTC
CDR3: CASLRRQQETQYF
size: few
J: TRBJ2-5
D: NA
V: TRBV7-9

DNA: TGTGCCATCAGTGAGTGGCGGGAGGCGACCATTCAGTACTTC
CDR3: CAISEWREATIQYF
size: NA
J: TRBJ2-4
D: TRBD2
V: TRBV10-3

DNA: TGTGCCAGCAGTGGAGACCGAGGGGAGACCCAGTACTTC
CDR3: CASSGDRGETQYF
size: NA
J: TRBJ2-5
D: NA
V: TRBV2

DNA: TGTGCCAATTCAGCGGGGGTCATGAACACTGAAGCTTTCTTT
CDR3: CANSAGVMNTEAFF
size: NA
J: TRBJ1-1
D: NA
V: TRBV19

DNA: TGTGCCAGCAGCTTCACCTTAACTAGCTCCTACAATGAGCAGTTCTTC
CDR3: CASSFTLTSSYNEQFF
size: few
J: TRBJ2-1
D: NA
V: TRBV11-1

DNA: TGTGCTAGCAGCCGACTAGCGGGAGGCCCCACAGATACGCAGTATTTT
CDR3: CASSRLAGGPTDTQYF
size: few
J: TRBJ2-3
D: TRBD2
V: TRBV7-7

DNA: TGTGCCACCAGTGACGGACACCTAAATCAGCCCCAGCATTTT
CDR3: CATSDGHLNQPQHF
size: NA
J: TRBJ1-5
D: NA
V: TRBV24-1

DNA: TGTGCCAGCAGTGACCCGGGACAGTCCTACGAGCAGTACTTC
CDR3: CASSDPGQSYEQYF
size: few
J: TRBJ2-7
D: TRBD1
V: TRBV25-1

DNA: TGTGCCAGCAGCCTATACCCGACTCAGTTCTTC
CDR3: CASSLYPTQFF
size: NA
J: TRBJ2-1
D: NA
V: TRBV6-1

DNA: TGCAGTGCTAGAGATCAATCGCCAATTAGCACAGATACGCAGTATTTT
CDR3: CSARDQSPISTDTQYF
size: NA
J: TRBJ2-3
D: NA
V: TRBV20-1

DNA: TGTGCCAGCAGGGATGGGAGGACAGATACGCAGTATTTT
CDR3: CASRDGRTDTQYF
size: NA
J: TRBJ2-3
D: NA
V: TRBV28

DNA: TGTGCCAGCAGTTTACGGGGGCCTCGATTACACGAGCAGTACTTC
CDR3: CASSLRGPRLHEQYF
size: few
J: TRBJ2-7
D: NA
V: TRBV27

DNA: TGTGCCAGCCGTCACGGGGGCAGGGAGACCCAGTACTTC
CDR3: CASRHGGRETQYF
size: NA
J: TRBJ2-5
D: NA
V: TRBV25-1

DNA: TGCAGTGCTAGAGTTGCAGGGCAAAATCAGCCCCAGCATTTT
CDR3: CSARVAGQNQPQHF
size: few
J: TRBJ1-5
D: NA
V: TRBV20-1

DNA: TGTGCCAGCACCCCGGGACAGGGAACAGATACGCAGTATTTT
CDR3: CASTPGQGTDTQYF
size: medium-sized
J: TRBJ2-3
D: TRBD1
V: TRBV7-2

DNA: TGTGCCAGCAGTTTACTAGGGGGAGAAATGGAGACCCAGTACTTC
CDR3: CASSLLGGEMETQYF
size: NA
J: TRBJ2-5
D: NA
V: TRBV12-3/TRBV12-4

DNA: TGTGCCAGCAGCTTAATTTGGGGGGCCGGGGAGCTGTTTTTT
CDR3: CASSLIWGAGELFF
size: NA
J: TRBJ2-2
D: NA
V: TRBV7-9

DNA: TGTGCCAGCAGTTCACCCGGGTTTGGGAGCTCCTACAATGAGCAGTTCTTC
CDR3: CASSSPGFGSSYNEQFF
size: NA
J: TRBJ2-1
D: NA
V: TRBV6-5

DNA: TGTGCCAGCAGCTACCAGGGTCATCAGCCCCAGCATTTT
CDR3: CASSYQGHQPQHF
size: NA
J: TRBJ1-5
D: NA
V: TRBV28

DNA: TGCAGTGCTAGGGGTCCAGCGGGAGGGAGATACAATGAGCAGTTCTTC
CDR3: CSARGPAGGRYNEQFF
size: NA
J: TRBJ2-1
D: TRBD2
V: TRBV20-1

DNA: TGTGCCAGCAGCTTAGTTCAAGTCCGGTCCGGGGAGCTGTTTTTT
CDR3: CASSLVQVRSGELFF
size: NA
J: TRBJ2-2
D: NA
V: TRBV7-2

DNA: TGCAGTGCTAGAGATCCTGGGAACCAGCCCCAGCATTTT
CDR3: CSARDPGNQPQHF
size: NA
J: TRBJ1-5
D: NA
V: TRBV20-1

DNA: TGTGCCAGTCGAAGCGGGGGGGCCGAGACCCAGTACTTC
CDR3: CASRSGGAETQYF
size: few
J: TRBJ2-5
D: TRBD2
V: TRBV19

DNA: TGTGCCAGCAGCTTAACGGCAGGAGGGAATTCACCCCTCCACTTT
CDR3: CASSLTAGGNSPLHF
size: NA
J: TRBJ1-6
D: NA
V: TRBV7-3

DNA: TGTGCCAGCAGCCCGTCAGGGGCGGAGAACTACGAGCAGTACTTC
CDR3: CASSPSGAENYEQYF
size: NA
J: TRBJ2-7
D: NA
V: TRBV6-2/TRBV6-3

DNA: TGCAGTGCCCGAGCTAGGACGCCCGGTCAGCCCCAGCATTTT
CDR3: CSARARTPGQPQHF
size: NA
J: TRBJ1-5
D: NA
V: TRBV20-1

DNA: TGTGCCAGCCGGGGCGGTTCGACCGTCGGAGAGCAGTTCTTC
CDR3: CASRGGSTVGEQFF
size: NA
J: TRBJ2-1
D: NA
V: TRBV27

DNA: TGTGCCAGCGGATTTAGTTCGCAGGGCCACACAGATACGCAGTATTTT
CDR3: CASGFSSQGHTDTQYF
size: NA
J: TRBJ2-3
D: NA
V: TRBV6-1

DNA: TGTGCCAGCAGCAAAGACGGTGCTAGCGGACCCTCTAGCGAGCAGTACTTC
CDR3: CASSKDGASGPSSEQYF
size: few
J: TRBJ2-7
D: NA
V: TRBV21-1

DNA: TGCAGTGCTCCGGACGTTAGGTCCTACGAGCAGTACTTC
CDR3: CSAPDVRSYEQYF
size: NA
J: TRBJ2-7
D: NA
V: TRBV20-1

DNA: TGTGCCAGCAGCTTCGGTGACAGTACCCAGTTCTTC
CDR3: CASSFGDSTQFF
size: few
J: TRBJ2-1
D: NA
V: TRBV7-9

DNA: TGTGCCAGCAGCCAACTCGCGGGAGGATGGGGCGAGCAGTACTTC
CDR3: CASSQLAGGWGEQYF
size: NA
J: TRBJ2-7
D: TRBD2
V: TRBV14

DNA: TGTGCCAGCAGTGATCCGGGACAGGGGGGAAACATTCAGTACTTC
CDR3: CASSDPGQGGNIQYF
size: NA
J: TRBJ2-4
D: TRBD1
V: TRBV6-2/TRBV6-3

DNA: TGCAGTGCTAGACTGGTCGCCGGGAGACCCTACAATGAGCAGTTCTTC
CDR3: CSARLVAGRPYNEQFF
size: NA
J: TRBJ2-1
D: NA
V: TRBV20-1

DNA: TGTGCCAGCAGTAGGGCTTGGGCCTTCAATTCACCCCTCCACTTT
CDR3: CASSRAWAFNSPLHF
size: NA
J: TRBJ1-6
D: NA
V: TRBV6-1

DNA: TGTGCCAGTAGTCCCGGTAGGCTAGCGGGAGCGCAAGAGACCCAGTACTTC
CDR3: CASSPGRLAGAQETQYF
size: few
J: TRBJ2-5
D: TRBD2
V: TRBV19

DNA: TGTGCCAGCTTGACCGAAGAGACCCAGTACTTC
CDR3: CASLTEETQYF
size: NA
J: TRBJ2-5
D: NA
V: TRBV2

DNA: TGTGCCATCAGTGTAGGGGGGGCTGGTAATTCACCCCTCCACTTT
CDR3: CAISVGGAGNSPLHF
size: NA
J: TRBJ1-6
D: NA
V: TRBV10-3

DNA: TGCAGTGCTAACAGGGGTTCTGTCGGGGAGCTGTTTTTT
CDR3: CSANRGSVGELFF
size: NA
J: TRBJ2-2
D: TRBD1
V: TRBV20-1

DNA: TGTGCCAGCAGTTACACCGCGGGGGATCGTGGGGGCGACGAGCAGTACTTC
CDR3: CASSYTAGDRGGDEQYF
size: NA
J: TRBJ2-7
D: NA
V: TRBV6-2/TRBV6-3